The 20 T cell receptor beta chains below were found in one sample sequenced in a study of control samples from healthy donors and cancer patients. Profiled with immunoSEQ multiplex PCR; TCRdb holds only in-frame clones, not every one. The sample carries about 92,000 clones, roughly 82% recorded once. Sequenced sample: blood. The source is a woman aged 55-75 years in good health.

CDR3 in amino acids: CASSLAGGIGQPQHF. The CDR3 bases are TGCGCCAGCAGCTTGGCGGGAGGGATTGGTCAGCCCCAGCATTTT. V is TRBV5-1 and J is TRBJ1-5, with D unclear. Trimming took 0 bases from V and 6 from J, leaving 13 bases between them. Germline CDR1 and CDR2: SGHRS and YFSETQ. The CDR3 consists of 15 residues.

This chain joins TRBV3-1 (or the pseudogene TRBV3-2) and TRBJ2-7, with D tentatively TRBD2 (5 bases). Germline V lookup: CDR1 LGHDT, CDR2 YNNKEL (reference sequence). Trimming shortened V by 0 bases and J by 3 bases, and 9 bases separated the two germline ends. The CDR3 is made up of 14 amino acids. The CDR3 DNA follows: TGTGCCAGCAGCCAAGATAGAGGGAACTACGAGCAGTACTTC. It is translated as CASSQDRGNYEQYF.

The chain is built from TRBV6-5 and TRBJ1-1; weak D call: TRBD1 (6 bases). Germline V gene sequence: CDR1 MNHEY, CDR2 SVGAGI. Trimming took 5 bases from V and 1 from J, leaving 8 bases between them. The CDR3 consists of 13 residues. The CDR3 protein is CASSTGWNTEAFF. As DNA, the CDR3 is TGTGCCAGCAGTACAGGGTGGAACACTGAAGCTTTCTTT.

V is TRBV14 and J is TRBJ1-1; 8 bases are a match to TRBD1. This CDR3 is 14 amino acids long. In germline, CDR1 is SGHDN, CDR2 FVKESK. V was pared by 5 bases and J by 6 bases, with 8 bases of the junction left unmatched. The DNA for the CDR3 is TGTGCCAGCAGCTTCCGGACAGGGAGGGCTGAAGCTTTCTTT. It specifies CASSFRTGRAEAFF.

This clone was counted between two and nine times. The gene calls are TRBV6-6 and TRBJ2-2; D may correspond to TRBD1 or TRBD2 (5 bases each). Trimming removed 6 bases at V and 4 bases at J, with 12 bases between. CDR1 and CDR2 from the germline V gene are MNHNY and SVGAGI (reference sequence). The CDR3 sequence is 14 residues long. The CDR3, as DNA: TGTGCCAGCAGACAACAGAGGGGCACCGGGGAGCTGTTTTTT. Translating gives CASRQQRGTGELFF.

In nucleotides, the CDR3 is TGTGCCATCAACGGGGATCCCTCCGGCGAGCAGTACTTC. Its protein is CAINGDPSGEQYF. The V and J genes are TRBV10-3 and TRBJ2-7, with a weak D call TRBD2 (5 bases). CDR1 and CDR2 (germline): ENHRY, SYGVKD. V lost 7 bases and J 6 bases, leaving 16 bases between the germline ends. This CDR3 has 13 residues.

The chain joins TRBV11-2 to TRBJ1-3; no reliable D call. CDR1 and CDR2 (germline): SGHAT, FQNNGV. Trimming shortened V by 3 bases and J by 4 bases, and 13 bases separated the two germline ends. The CDR3 length is 15 residues. In DNA form, the CDR3 reads TGTGCCAGCAGCTTCCTAGGAGGGTACGGAAACACCATATATTTT. It yields the protein CASSFLGGYGNTIYF.

This clone was seen a few times. The rearrangement uses TRBV28 and TRBJ1-3; D uncertain. The length of the CDR3 is 13 residues. The germline CDR1 and CDR2 sequences are MDHEN and SYDVKM. V was trimmed by 8 bases and J by 5 bases, leaving 13 bases between them. DNA of the CDR3: TGTGCCAGCCTGAAAGGGTATCGAAACACCATATATTTT. This gives the protein CASLKGYRNTIYF.

This chain uses TRBV4-3 with TRBJ2-7; D is possibly TRBD1 or TRBD2 (5 bases each). Trimming shortened V by 4 bases and J by 6 bases, and 13 bases separated the two germline ends. Germline V gene lookup returns CDR1 LGHNA and CDR2 YSLEER. This CDR3 region has 13 residues. CDR3 DNA sequence: TGCGCCAGCAGCCTTTCACGGGGCGGCGAGCAGTACTTC. Protein sequence: CASSLSRGGEQYF.

In its sample, this clone was seen a few times. The chain uses TRBV6-2 or TRBV6-3 and TRBJ1-1, with D hard to call. V was shortened by 2 bases and J by 4 bases, with 8 bases between the two germline ends. The CDR3 runs to 13 residues. The germline CDR1 and CDR2 sequences are MNHEY and SVGEGT. CDR3 sequence: CASSYKARTEAFF. The CDR3, as DNA: TGTGCCAGCAGTTACAAGGCCCGCACTGAAGCTTTCTTT.

The V and J genes are TRBV6-2 or TRBV6-3 and TRBJ2-3; 13 positions agree with TRBD2. Germline-derived CDR1 and CDR2 are MNHEY and SVGEGT. Losses at the gene ends were 0 bases for V and 4 bases for J; bases not matched to a gene: 1. This CDR3 is 16 amino acids long. The chain's CDR3 is CASSYSGTSGADTQYF. The CDR3 nucleotides read TGTGCCAGCAGTTACTCCGGGACTAGCGGGGCAGATACGCAGTATTTT.

The chain employs TRBV6-2 or TRBV6-3 and TRBJ2-7, with TRBD2 matching over 9 bases. The V gene's germline CDR1 is MNHEY and CDR2 SVGEGT. After removal of 0 bases from V and 5 bases from J, the junction contained 8 bases not matched to a gene. The CDR3 has 16 amino acids. In DNA, the CDR3 is TGTGCCAGCAGTTACTCTTCTAGCGGGAACGTGGACGAGCAGTACTTC. Protein: CASSYSSSGNVDEQYF.

This chain joins TRBV2 and TRBJ1-5; 10 nucleotides match TRBD1. The germline gives CDR1 SNHLY, CDR2 FYNNEI. The CDR3 runs to 15 residues. With V trimmed by 7 bases and J by 3 bases, 6 bases remained unmatched. Here the CDR3 DNA reads TGTGCCAGCACCTCGACAGGGGGCCTCAATCAGCCCCAGCATTTT. Protein sequence: CASTSTGGLNQPQHF.

The CDR3 DNA sequence: TGTGCCAGCAGCCCGGACAGGGGTTTTTTAGGGGGCTACACCTTC. Residues: CASSPDRGFLGGYTF. This chain links TRBV5-5 with TRBJ1-2; 9 nucleotides match TRBD1. CDR3 length: 15 residues. The V segment lost 4 bases and the J segment 8 bases; nucleotides outside the gene matches: 12. Germline CDR1 and CDR2: SGHKS and YYEKEE (reference sequence). The full variable domain, completed using reference TRBV5-5 and TRBJ1-2, is DAGVTQSPTHLIKTRGQQVTLRCSPISGHKSVSWYQQVLGQGPQFIFQYYEKEERGRGNFPDRFSARQFPNYSSELNVNALLLGDSALYLCASSPDRGFLGGYTFGSGTRLTVV.

Points on this clone: Other DNA sequences in this sample translate to the same CDR3. The rearrangement uses TRBV5-1 and TRBJ1-3; D remains ambiguous. This CDR3 region has 14 residues. V dropped 2 bases and J dropped 4 bases, with 10 bases sitting between them. Germline V CDR1 and CDR2: SGHRS, YFSETQ. In DNA form, the CDR3 reads TGCGCCAGCAGCTTAGGGAACTCAGGAAACACCATATATTTT. It translates to CASSLGNSGNTIYF.

The gene calls are TRBV2 and TRBJ2-7, with D possibly matching TRBD1 (8 bases). CDR3 size: 14 residues. The V gene lost 3 bases and the J gene lost 6 bases, with 15 bases spanning the gap. In germline, CDR1 is SNHLY, CDR2 FYNNEI. CDR3 nucleotide sequence: TGTGCCAGCAGTGATCGGACAGGGAGGGGCGAGCAGTACTTC. Protein sequence: CASSDRTGRGEQYF.

The rearrangement uses TRBV11-2 and TRBJ1-1, with 8 bases lining up with TRBD1. Germline V gives CDR1 SGHAT, CDR2 FQNNGV. V trimming: 7 bases; J trimming: 4 bases; junction bases outside the gene matches: 11. The CDR3 extends over 15 amino acids. In DNA form, the CDR3 reads TGTGCCAGCACGACCGCAACAGGGGGTGGCACTGAAGCTTTCTTT. Amino acid sequence: CASTTATGGGTEAFF.

The chain is built from TRBV18 and TRBJ2-5, with unresolved D. The ends were cut back, 1 base at V and 11 bases at J, with 11 bases in the middle. Germline V gene sequence: CDR1 KGHSH, CDR2 LQKENI. This CDR3 contains 12 residues. CDR3 sequence (DNA): TGTGCCAGCTCACCACAGGGAATATCTCAGTACTTC. Translated, it gives CASSPQGISQYF. Variable domain in full (rest from reference TRBV18 and TRBJ2-5): NAGVMQNPRHLVRRRGQEARLRCSPMKGHSHVYWYRQLPEEGLKFMVYLQKENIIDESGMPKERFSAEFPKEGPSILRIQQVVRGDSAAYFCASSPQGISQYFGPGTRLLVL.

The V and J genes are TRBV19 and TRBJ2-5; 9 bases agree with TRBD2. This CDR3 has 14 residues. CDR1 LNHDA and CDR2 SQIVND come from the germline V gene (reference sequence). Unmatched junction bases numbered 6, after V lost 5 bases and J lost 5 bases. The CDR3 DNA reads as TGTGCCAGTAGTCTTGGGACTAGCCCCGAGACCCAGTACTTC. This encodes CASSLGTSPETQYF.

The chain carries TRBV5-1 and TRBJ2-5; unclear D gene. Germline-derived CDR1 and CDR2 are SGHRS and YFSETQ. V lost 10 bases and J 5 bases, leaving 12 bases between the germline ends. The CDR3 sequence is 11 residues long. This CDR3 reads CAVRDRETQYF. The CDR3 nucleotides are TGCGCCGTCAGAGACCGGGAGACCCAGTACTTC.